These 30 T cell receptor beta chains share one sample of origin, sequenced in a study of early T cells in non-severe SARS-CoV-2 infection. TCRdb called the 5' RACE reads again in MiXCR, with one record for every CDR3 protein. This sample has around 82,000 distinct CDR3 sequences, with under 15% found just once. What was sequenced was whole blood. These receptor sequences come from an adult who was a healthcare worker with PCR-confirmed SARS-CoV-2 infection or an uninfected control (not recorded which).

This clonotype was picked up many times. This chain joins TRBV7-9 and TRBJ2-3, with 16 bases aligning to TRBD2. Germline V gene data show CDR1 as SEHNR and CDR2 as FQNEAQ (reference sequence). Unmatched junction bases numbered 5, after V lost 5 bases and J lost 3 bases. CDR3 length equals 17 residues. The CDR3 is CASSQGLAGGPTDTQYF. In nucleotides, the CDR3 is TGTGCCAGCAGCCAGGGACTAGCGGGGGGGCCTACAGATACGCAGTATTTT.

This chain links TRBV3-1 with TRBJ2-1; D possibly corresponds to TRBD1 (5 bases). V shed 1 base and J shed 5 bases, with 18 bases lying between them. This CDR3 region has 17 residues. Germline V gene sequence: CDR1 LGHDT, CDR2 YNNKEL (reference sequence). CDR3 residues: CASSQGADKFINNEQFF. The CDR3 DNA reads TGTGCCAGCAGCCAAGGTGCGGACAAGTTTATTAACAATGAGCAGTTCTTC.

The chain joins TRBV20-1 to TRBJ2-2, with 7 bases aligning to TRBD2. This CDR3 has 13 residues. The V gene end was trimmed by 1 base and the J gene end by 6 bases; junction bases not matched to a gene: 2. Per germline, CDR1 DFQATT and CDR2 SNEGSKA (reference sequence). The CDR3 spells CSARGTRAGELFF. The DNA for the CDR3 is TGCAGTGCTAGAGGGACTAGGGCCGGGGAGCTGTTTTTT.

DNA for the CDR3: TGCAGTGCTAGAAGGCAGGGGCTTAATTCACCCCTCCACTTT. As protein: CSARRQGLNSPLHF. V is TRBV20-1 and J is TRBJ1-6; maybe TRBD1 (6 bases). Germline V gene data show CDR1 as DFQATT and CDR2 as SNEGSKA (reference sequence). V was clipped by 2 bases and J by 6 bases, with 11 bases between them. The CDR3 is 14 amino acids.

The chain combines TRBV6-6 with TRBJ2-3; the D gene is possibly TRBD2 (6 bases). The CDR3 totals 16 residues. V was pared by 2 bases and J by 1 base, with 13 bases between. Germline V gives CDR1 MNHNY, CDR2 SVGAGI (reference sequence). CDR3 sequence (DNA): TGTGCCAGCAGTTACGAGGTCTGGGGGGGCACAGATACGCAGTATTTT. It yields the protein CASSYEVWGGTDTQYF.

Many counts were recorded for this clonotype. V and J are TRBV12-5 and TRBJ1-1; D possibly corresponds to TRBD1 (6 bases). Per germline, CDR1 LGHNT and CDR2 FRNRAP. The CDR3 length is 13 residues. Trimming cost V 5 bases and J 4 bases, with 11 bases left between them. Written as DNA, the CDR3 is TGTGCTAGTGGTCTGACAGGCTCCACTGAAGCTTTCTTT. Residues: CASGLTGSTEAFF.

This clonotype came up a few times. V usage is TRBV9 and J usage is TRBJ1-1, with TRBD1 matching over 9 bases. J gave up 6 bases and V 2 bases, and 5 bases lay outside the gene matches. This CDR3 has 14 amino acids. Germline V lookup: CDR1 SGDLS, CDR2 YYNGEE. CDR3: CASSVGQGRPEAFF. The CDR3 region has the DNA TGTGCCAGCAGCGTGGGACAGGGTCGGCCTGAAGCTTTCTTT.

This sequence joins TRBV6-2 or TRBV6-3 and TRBJ2-1; D could derive from TRBD1 or TRBD2 (5 bases each). V gave up 6 bases and J gave up 4 bases, with 13 bases separating them. Looked up from germline, CDR1 is MNHEY and CDR2 is SVGEGT. This CDR3 region has 14 residues. CDR3 sequence (DNA): TGTGCCAGCAGCCCCCAGCGGACATACAATGAGCAGTTCTTC. This translates into CASSPQRTYNEQFF.

The chain couples TRBV2 to TRBJ2-2, with D maybe TRBD1 (7 bases). With 6 bases removed from V and 4 bases from J, the gap between germline ends came to 12 bases. There are 14 residues in the CDR3. CDR1 and CDR2 (germline): SNHLY, FYNNEI. CDR3 region: CASREGQITGELFF. In nucleotides, the CDR3 is TGTGCCAGCAGGGAGGGACAGATCACCGGGGAGCTGTTTTTT. The full variable domain, completed using reference TRBV2 and TRBJ2-2, is EPEVTQTPSHQVTQMGQEVILRCVPISNHLYFYWYRQILGQKVEFLVSFYNNEISEKSEIFDDQFSVERPDGSNFTLKIRSTKLEDSAMYFCASREGQITGELFFGEGSRLTVL.

This chain links TRBV12-3 or TRBV12-4 with TRBJ2-4; TRBD1 matches at 7 bases. The J segment lost 5 bases and the V segment lost 2 bases, leaving 3 bases of the junction unmatched. CDR3 length: 14 residues. CDR3 in DNA: TGTGCCAGCAGTTTAATCCAGGGGGAAAACATTCAGTACTTC. Protein sequence: CASSLIQGENIQYF.

The V and J genes are TRBV7-8 and TRBJ2-4, with no clear D. The CDR3 covers 17 residues. The V end lost 0 bases, the J end lost 2 bases, and 14 bases lay between the germline ends. Germline V gives CDR1 SGHVS, CDR2 FQNEAQ. CDR3 DNA: TGTGCCAGCAGCTTAGCTAGGCAGTCCTTAACCAAAAACATTCAGTACTTC. Its translation is CASSLARQSLTKNIQYF.

This clonotype was recorded at least ten times. The CDR3 loop reads CSGVQVGGELFF. The CDR3 DNA follows: TGCAGCGGGGTACAAGTTGGCGGGGAGCTGTTTTTT. The V call is TRBV29-1, the J call TRBJ2-2; D uncertain. The germline V and J ends were trimmed by 7 bases and 7 bases, with 13 bases remaining between them. There are 12 residues in the CDR3. The germline CDR1 and CDR2 sequences are SQVTM and ANQGSEA.

This clonotype was recorded a few times. The rearrangement uses TRBV6-4 and TRBJ1-2, with D uncertain. CDR3 size: 12 residues. Germline-derived CDR1 and CDR2 are MRHNA and SNTAGT. V lost 6 bases to trimming and J lost 5 bases, with 10 bases between them. CDR3 amino acids: CASRRTPYGYTF. DNA of the CDR3: TGTGCCAGCAGACGAACACCGTATGGCTACACCTTC.

The chain links TRBV5-4 to TRBJ2-1, with D possibly TRBD2 on 5 matching bases. Germline V gene lookup returns CDR1 SGHNT and CDR2 YYREEE (reference sequence). Between the trimmed V and J ends, which lost 5 bases and 6 bases, there was a span of 6 bases. The CDR3 is made up of 11 amino acids. The CDR3 spells CASSGSNEQFF. CDR3 bases: TGTGCCAGCAGTGGGAGCAATGAGCAGTTCTTC.

This clonotype was seen ten or more times. This chain connects TRBV19 to TRBJ2-2, with a weak D call TRBD1 (5 bases). The V end lost 6 bases, the J end lost 6 bases, and 11 bases lay between the germline ends. From germline, CDR1 is LNHDA and CDR2 SQIVND (reference sequence). This CDR3 region has 13 residues. In nucleotides, the CDR3 is TGTGCCAGTAGCCCCAGGGCCCCCGGGGAGCTGTTTTTT. It codes for CASSPRAPGELFF.

This clonotype was recorded many times. This sequence joins TRBV2 and TRBJ1-2; D is unclear. The CDR3 runs 12 residues. Germline V gene sequence: CDR1 SNHLY, CDR2 FYNNEI. Trimming stripped 10 bases from V and 3 bases from J, with 12 bases between. The CDR3 sequence: CATEGPYYGYTF. The CDR3 coding sequence is TGTGCCACCGAGGGCCCATACTATGGCTACACCTTC.

The J gene is TRBJ2-1, the V gene TRBV3-1; TRBD2 agrees at 11 bases. V lost 4 bases, J lost 4 bases, and 9 bases stayed unmatched. Germline CDR1 is LGHDT and CDR2 is YNNKEL (reference sequence). The CDR3 is 17 amino acids. CDR3 in amino acids: CASSPPHSGGVYNEQFF. The DNA of the CDR3 is TGTGCCAGCAGCCCCCCCCATAGCGGGGGGGTTTACAATGAGCAGTTCTTC.

The rearrangement links TRBV15 to TRBJ2-3; the D is unclear. The ends were cut back, 2 bases at V and 6 bases at J, with 12 bases in the middle. The germline V gene encodes CDR1 LNHNV and CDR2 YYDKDF (reference sequence). The CDR3 length is 14 residues. CDR3 nucleotides: TGTGCCACCAGCAGATCGAGACTTGGGGATACGCAGTATTTT. This sequence encodes CATSRSRLGDTQYF.

The chain has TRBV3-1 and TRBJ1-2, with 8 bases aligning to TRBD1. The V segment lost 4 bases and the J segment 4 bases; nucleotides outside the gene matches: 5. The CDR3 spans 14 residues. Looked up from germline, CDR1 is LGHDT and CDR2 is YNNKEL (reference sequence). CDR3 nucleotide sequence: TGTGCCAGCAGCCTGAGACAGGGGCGCTATGGCTACACCTTC. This codes for CASSLRQGRYGYTF.

The V and J genes are TRBV19 and TRBJ2-6, with 8 bases aligning to TRBD1. Germline V gene lookup returns CDR1 LNHDA and CDR2 SQIVND (reference sequence). V lost 5 bases to trimming and J lost 2 bases; unmatched junction nucleotides: 8. The CDR3 length is 17 residues. CDR3 bases: TGTGCCAGTAGTCTCGGACAGGGTAGAACTGGGGCCAACGTCCTGACTTTC. Translated, it gives CASSLGQGRTGANVLTF.

This clonotype was observed a few times. The chain carries TRBV5-4 and TRBJ2-1, with D possibly matching TRBD2 (5 bases). The CDR3 contains 14 residues. V was clipped by 1 base and J by 6 bases, with 11 bases between them. The germline CDR1 and CDR2 sequences are SGHNT and YYREEE (reference sequence). The CDR3 DNA is TGTGCCAGCAGCTTGAAAGCCGGGGTCAATGAGCAGTTCTTC. This sequence encodes CASSLKAGVNEQFF.

The chain carries TRBV2 and TRBJ2-1; D may be TRBD1 (5 bases). The V end was cut by 3 bases, the J end by 1 base, with 7 bases between. CDR1 and CDR2 from the germline V gene are SNHLY and FYNNEI. This CDR3 region has 14 residues. CDR3 in DNA: TGTGCCAGCAGTGACAGGGCGTCCTACAATGAGCAGTTCTTC. It specifies CASSDRASYNEQFF.

This clonotype was found many times. V gene TRBV21-1 combines with J gene TRBJ2-1; TRBD1, as called in the table, went unchecked against the DNA. TRBV21-1 is shown as a pseudogene. The length of the CDR3 is 13 residues. CDR3 residues: CASISWTPNEQFF. The CDR3 nucleotides read TGTGCCAGCATCTCCTGGACACCCAATGAGCAGTTCTTC.

The chain joins TRBV19 to TRBJ2-3; a weak D match, TRBD2 (6 bases). The CDR3 is 16 residues long. The V gene's germline CDR1 is LNHDA and CDR2 SQIVND (reference sequence). With 8 bases removed from V and 0 bases from J, the gap between germline ends came to 18 bases. The CDR3 bases are TGTGCCAGTCATCTAAACGGGGGAAGGAGCACAGATACGCAGTATTTT. It translates to CASHLNGGRSTDTQYF.

The chain links TRBV7-8 to TRBJ2-3; D possibly uses TRBD1 or TRBD2 (5 bases each). V dropped 4 bases and J dropped 2 bases, with 16 bases sitting between them. This CDR3 has 16 residues. The V gene's germline CDR1 is SGHVS and CDR2 FQNEAQ. Written as DNA, the CDR3 is TGTGCCAGCAGCTCGGACATGAGGAGGATCACAGATACGCAGTATTTT. Translation: CASSSDMRRITDTQYF.

V usage is TRBV7-8 and J usage is TRBJ1-4; unclear D gene. This CDR3 contains 15 residues. V was clipped by 1 base and J by 3 bases, with 9 bases between them. The germline V gene has CDR1 SGHVS and CDR2 FQNEAQ. The CDR3 bases are TGTGCCAGCAGCTTAGAGGCAGTATCTAATGAAAAACTGTTTTTT. It is translated as CASSLEAVSNEKLFF.

The V and J genes are TRBV25-1 and TRBJ2-2; D remains unclear. The germline gives CDR1 MGHDK, CDR2 SYGVNS. Trimming stripped 4 bases from V and 2 bases from J, with 8 bases between. This CDR3 contains 14 residues. As DNA, the CDR3 is TGTGCCAGCAGTGGGTTCGCCAACACCGGGGAGCTGTTTTTT. Amino acids: CASSGFANTGELFF.

This clonotype showed up many times. The J gene is TRBJ2-3, the V gene TRBV18, with 7 bases identical to TRBD1. Trimming cost V 0 bases and J 2 bases; bases outside gene matches: 8. This CDR3 spans 17 amino acids. The germline V gene has CDR1 KGHSH and CDR2 LQKENI. CDR3: CASSPPVGDSTTDTQYF. CDR3 bases: TGTGCCAGCTCACCACCGGTTGGGGACAGCACCACAGATACGCAGTATTTT.

The chain links TRBV5-1 to TRBJ2-6; the D is unclear. The CDR3 sequence is 16 residues long. Germline V gene data show CDR1 as SGHRS and CDR2 as YFSETQ. Trimming took off 0 bases at V and 0 bases at J, with 7 bases between the two ends. The CDR3 coding sequence is TGCGCCAGCAGCTTGGCTGCGCCCTCTGGGGCCAACGTCCTGACTTTC. This sequence encodes CASSLAAPSGANVLTF.

V gene TRBV9 combines with J gene TRBJ2-1, with TRBD1 matching 7 bases. The V segment lost 1 base and the J segment 1 base; nucleotides outside the gene matches: 8. Per germline, CDR1 SGDLS and CDR2 YYNGEE. The CDR3 consists of 17 residues. The CDR3 spells CASSVYRGGQSYNEQFF. The CDR3 DNA reads as TGTGCCAGCAGCGTATACCGAGGGGGCCAATCCTACAATGAGCAGTTCTTC.